This T cell receptor (beta chain) is drawn from a study of radiotherapy plus CTLA-4 blockade in lung cancer (dated by TCRdb to the late 2010s). Regarding the research as a whole: Among the enrolled patients, about 20% had an objective response, and roughly 30% reached disease control.

Focal radiation therapy combined with CTLA-4 blockade (ipilimumab) was tested in patients with chemo-refractory metastatic non-small-cell lung cancer. A few counts support this clone. Its antigen remains unidentified. Qualities for individual bases were not recorded, and no much larger clone is one base off. Reading the germline V gene gives CDR1 MDHEN and CDR2 SYDVKM. There are 17 amino acids in the CDR3, from cysteine to phenylalanine inclusive. Of all the DNA, just the CDR3 is kept, 51 bases in frame from base 1. V ends up 5 bases short and J 4 bases short, with an unmatched junction base count of 13. The library was produced with the immunoSEQ multiplex PCR assay. In its TCRdb copy, this immuneACCESS table keeps in-frame sequences only and misses some clones. Where compared with another copy, unresolved V genes explain less than half of these, and the others have no known cause. In this sample the table shows approximately 94,000 clones, roughly 80% of which occur a single time. Of the sample, roughly 23% is held by the ten largest clones.

The research as a whole found: TCR clones derived from tumors expanded in peripheral blood after treatment with radiotherapy and ipilimumab. Increased serum interferon-beta after radiation, together with early dynamic changes in blood T cell clones, were reported to be the strongest predictors of response.

The chain employs TRBV28 and TRBJ2-3; 9 central nucleotides agree with TRBD1. The TCR was taken from a human donor with non-small cell lung cancer that progressed on radiotherapy plus ipilimumab. Sample: peripheral blood, taken from a patient treated with radiotherapy plus ipilimumab. The CDR3 region reads CASSLTAGTGISDTQYF. The base sequence is TGTGCCAGCAGTCTTACGGCCGGGACAGGGATTTCAGATACGCAGTATTTT.